Each of the 8 T cell receptor beta chains below was sequenced from the same sample in a study of human T cells and chemical hapten exposure (dated by TCRdb to the early 2020s). Library preparation was by RACE. Sequencing was carried out with a NextSeq 500. TCRdb ran its own pipeline on the public reads, namely fastp trimming at Q25 and MiXCR clone calling, and kept in-frame beta chains. Merged by CDR3 protein, the rows form single entries marked with the most common genes and DNA. The sample yields 95,000 to 130,000 distinct CDR3 sequences; 12% were counted once. The top ten clones comprise roughly 1.3% of the sample. This sample's time point label indicates: patch test 1, 2 weeks after DPC sensitization. This specimen's treatment or condition label, per the study, means: therapeutic diphenylcyclopropenone sensitization with weekly scalp DPC. Here the sequenced sample was whole blood, taken in connection with sensitization to the hapten diphenylcyclopropenone (DPC). The receptors originated from a woman in her 50s with alopecia areata. Some clones in this sample may be carry-over from other donors' samples.

The sample holds a few counts of this clonotype. V is TRBV5-1 and J is TRBJ1-6; the D gene is possibly TRBD1 (5 bases). Trimming removed 5 bases from V and 6 bases from J, with 9 bases in between. The CDR3 sequence is 13 residues long. Germline-derived CDR1 and CDR2 are SGHRS and YFSETQ. Here the CDR3 reads CASRDSSNSPLHF. CDR3 DNA sequence: TGCGCCAGCAGAGACAGCTCTAATTCACCCCTCCACTTT.

This clonotype has just a few counts. The genes are TRBV27 and TRBJ2-3, with 11 bases fitting TRBD2. This CDR3 has 20 residues. V was pared by 3 bases and J by 2 bases, with 16 bases of the junction left unmatched. CDR1 MNHEY and CDR2 SMNVEV come from the germline V gene (reference sequence). This chain's CDR3 is CASSLGLTPGLAAYTDTQYF. The CDR3 DNA reads TGTGCCAGCAGTTTGGGCCTCACACCGGGACTAGCGGCCTACACAGATACGCAGTATTTT.

This clonotype was counted only a few times. The chain couples TRBV27 to TRBJ1-2; 7 nucleotides match TRBD1. Germline V gene data show CDR1 as MNHEY and CDR2 as SMNVEV (reference sequence). The length of the CDR3 is 12 residues. V lost 3 bases, J lost 8 bases, and 3 bases stayed unmatched. The CDR3 DNA sequence: TGTGCCAGCAGTTTGCAGGGGGTCGGCTACACCTTC. Its translation is CASSLQGVGYTF.

The sample holds many counts of this clonotype. The rearrangement uses TRBV6-6 and TRBJ2-1, with unresolved D. This CDR3 is 13 amino acids long. The V and J ends lost 2 bases and 4 bases respectively, with 6 bases between them. CDR1 is MNHNY and CDR2 is SVGAGI in the germline V gene (reference sequence). CDR3 coding DNA: TGTGCCAGCAGTTACGGGCTTTACAATGAGCAGTTCTTC. This sequence encodes CASSYGLYNEQFF.

This clonotype was counted a few times. No conserved phenylalanine or tryptophan is present at the end of the CDR3, so a read error is the likely explanation. The chain uses TRBV28 and TRBJ2-7; D gene unclear. Trimming pared 4 bases from V and 7 bases from J, leaving 8 bases between. The CDR3 consists of 11 residues. The germline V gene has CDR1 MDHEN and CDR2 SYDVKM. The CDR3 sequence: CASSSKLEQYS. The CDR3 bases are TGTGCCAGCAGTTCCAAGTTGGAGCAGTACTCC.

A few counts support this clonotype. The chain is built from TRBV11-2 and TRBJ2-2; TRBD2 matches 12 bases. After removal of 3 bases from V and 1 base from J, the junction contained 0 bases not matched to a gene. CDR1 is SGHAT, CDR2 FQNNGV, per germline. The CDR3 spans 16 residues. CDR3 sequence reads: CASSLGLAGNTGELFF. The CDR3 bases are TGTGCCAGCAGCTTGGGACTAGCGGGGAACACCGGGGAGCTGTTTTTT.

Remarks on this clonotype: Since a much larger clone is just one base distant, this may be a read error. The chain couples TRBV18 to TRBJ1-5; D gene ambiguous. CDR1 is KGHSH and CDR2 is LQKENI in the germline V gene. The CDR3 totals 15 residues. CDR3 protein: CTSSPTPGNNQPQHF. The CDR3 nucleotides are TGTACCAGCTCGCCAACACCCGGCAACAACCAGCCCCAGCATTTT. Filled out from reference TRBV18 and TRBJ1-5, the complete variable domain reads NAGVMQNPRHLVRRRGQEARLRCSPMKGHSHVYWYRQLPEEGLKFMVYLQKENIIDESGMPKERFSAEFPKEGPSILRIQQVVRGDSAAYFCTSSPTPGNNQPQHFGDGTRLSIL.

A word on this clonotype: This may be a read error: a much more frequent sequence differs by one nucleotide. V usage is TRBV7-2 and J usage is TRBJ2-1; TRBD2 aligns across 8 bases. CDR1 is SGHTA, CDR2 FQGNSA, per germline. The CDR3 is 16 residues long. Trimming at V came to 4 bases and at J to 12 bases, leaving 17 bases not matched to a gene. The CDR3 here is CASSSPGLVARGVQFF. The CDR3 DNA follows: TGTGCCAGCAGCTCTCCGGGACTAGTGGCGAGGGGTGTGCAGTTCTTC.